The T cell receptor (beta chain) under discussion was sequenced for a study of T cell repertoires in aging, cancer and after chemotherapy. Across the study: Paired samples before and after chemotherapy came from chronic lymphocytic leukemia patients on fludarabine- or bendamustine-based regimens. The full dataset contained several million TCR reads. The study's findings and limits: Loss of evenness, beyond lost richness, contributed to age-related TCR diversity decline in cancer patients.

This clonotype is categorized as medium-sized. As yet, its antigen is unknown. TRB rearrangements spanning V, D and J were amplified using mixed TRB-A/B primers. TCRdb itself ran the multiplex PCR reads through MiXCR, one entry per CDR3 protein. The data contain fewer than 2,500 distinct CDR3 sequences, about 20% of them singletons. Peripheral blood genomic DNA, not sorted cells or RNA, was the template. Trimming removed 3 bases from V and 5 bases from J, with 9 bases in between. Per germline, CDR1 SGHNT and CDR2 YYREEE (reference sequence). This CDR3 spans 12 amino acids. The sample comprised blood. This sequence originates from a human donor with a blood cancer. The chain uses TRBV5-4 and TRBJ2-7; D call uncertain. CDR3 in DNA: TGTGCCAGCAGCTCTCGTTTCGACGAGCAGTACTTC. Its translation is CASSSRFDEQYF.